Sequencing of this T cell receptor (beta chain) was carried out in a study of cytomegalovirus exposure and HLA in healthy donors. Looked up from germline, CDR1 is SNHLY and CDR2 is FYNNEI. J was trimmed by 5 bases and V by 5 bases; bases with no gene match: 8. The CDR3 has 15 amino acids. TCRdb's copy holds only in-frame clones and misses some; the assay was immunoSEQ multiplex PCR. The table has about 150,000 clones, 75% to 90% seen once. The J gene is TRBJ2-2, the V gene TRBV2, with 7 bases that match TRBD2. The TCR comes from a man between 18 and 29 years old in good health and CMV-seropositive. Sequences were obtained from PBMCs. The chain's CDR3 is CASSRQGAGTGELFF. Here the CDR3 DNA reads TGTGCCAGCAGTCGGCAGGGAGCGGGGACCGGGGAGCTGTTTTTT.